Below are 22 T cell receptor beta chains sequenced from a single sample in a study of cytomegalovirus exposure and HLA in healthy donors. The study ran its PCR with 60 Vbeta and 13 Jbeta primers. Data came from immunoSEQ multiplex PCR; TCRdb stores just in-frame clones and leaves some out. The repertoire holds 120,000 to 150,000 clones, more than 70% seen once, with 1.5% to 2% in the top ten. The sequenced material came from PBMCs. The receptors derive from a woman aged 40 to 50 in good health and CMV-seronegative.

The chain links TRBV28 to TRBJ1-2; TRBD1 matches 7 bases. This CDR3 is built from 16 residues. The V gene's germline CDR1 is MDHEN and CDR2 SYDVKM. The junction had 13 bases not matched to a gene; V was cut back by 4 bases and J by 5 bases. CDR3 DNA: TGTGCCAGCAGTTCGACAGGCCGACAGGGTCAATATGGCTACACCTTC. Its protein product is CASSSTGRQGQYGYTF.

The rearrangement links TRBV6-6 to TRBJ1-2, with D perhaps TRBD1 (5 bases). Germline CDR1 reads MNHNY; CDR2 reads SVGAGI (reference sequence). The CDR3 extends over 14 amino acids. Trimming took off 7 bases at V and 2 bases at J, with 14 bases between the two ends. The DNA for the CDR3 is TGTGCCAGCACTCGCGACAGCCTAAACTATGGCTACACCTTC. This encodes CASTRDSLNYGYTF.

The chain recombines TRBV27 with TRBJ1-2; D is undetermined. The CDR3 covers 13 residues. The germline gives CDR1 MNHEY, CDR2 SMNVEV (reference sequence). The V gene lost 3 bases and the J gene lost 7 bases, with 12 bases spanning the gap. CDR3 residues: CASSFAGITGYTF. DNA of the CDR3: TGTGCCAGCAGTTTCGCGGGAATTACTGGCTACACCTTC.

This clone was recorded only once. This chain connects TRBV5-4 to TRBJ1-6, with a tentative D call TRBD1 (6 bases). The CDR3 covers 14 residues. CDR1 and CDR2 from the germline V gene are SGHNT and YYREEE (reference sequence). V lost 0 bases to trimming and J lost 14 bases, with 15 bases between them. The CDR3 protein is CASSLGSTGDSLHF. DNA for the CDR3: TGTGCCAGCAGCTTGGGATCGACAGGAGATTCCCTCCACTTT.

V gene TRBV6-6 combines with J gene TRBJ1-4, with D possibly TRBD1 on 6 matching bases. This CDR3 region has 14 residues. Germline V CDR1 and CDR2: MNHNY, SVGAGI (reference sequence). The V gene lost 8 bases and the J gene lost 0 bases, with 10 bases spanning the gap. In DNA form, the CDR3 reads TGTGCCAGCGGGACACCCGCAACTAATGAAAAACTGTTTTTT. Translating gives CASGTPATNEKLFF.

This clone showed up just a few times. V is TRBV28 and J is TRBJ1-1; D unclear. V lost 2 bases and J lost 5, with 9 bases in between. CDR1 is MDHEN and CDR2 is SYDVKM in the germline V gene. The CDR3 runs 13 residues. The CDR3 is CASSLGRITEAFF. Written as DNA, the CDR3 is TGTGCCAGCAGTTTAGGCAGGATAACTGAAGCTTTCTTT.

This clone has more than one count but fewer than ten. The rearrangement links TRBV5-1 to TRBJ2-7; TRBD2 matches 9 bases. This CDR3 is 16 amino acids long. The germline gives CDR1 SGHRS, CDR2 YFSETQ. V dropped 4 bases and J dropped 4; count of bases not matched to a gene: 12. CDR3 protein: CASSPWGGGEKYEQYF. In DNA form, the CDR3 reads TGCGCCAGCAGCCCCTGGGGCGGGGGGGAAAAATACGAGCAGTACTTC.

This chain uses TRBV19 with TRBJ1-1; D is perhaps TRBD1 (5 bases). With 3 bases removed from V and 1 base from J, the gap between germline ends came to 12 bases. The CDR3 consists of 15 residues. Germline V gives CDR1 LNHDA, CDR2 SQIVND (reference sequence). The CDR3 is CASSIPDRENTEAFF. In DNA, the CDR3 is TGTGCCAGTAGTATTCCCGACAGAGAGAACACTGAAGCTTTCTTT.

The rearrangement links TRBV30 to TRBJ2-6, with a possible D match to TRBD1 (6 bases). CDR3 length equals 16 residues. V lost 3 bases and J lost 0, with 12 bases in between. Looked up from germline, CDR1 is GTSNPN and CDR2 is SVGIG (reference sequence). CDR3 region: CAWRITGNSGANVLTF. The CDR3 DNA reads TGTGCCTGGAGGATAACAGGGAACTCTGGGGCCAACGTCCTGACTTTC. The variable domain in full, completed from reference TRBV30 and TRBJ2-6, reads SQTIHQWPATLVQPVGSPLSLECTVEGTSNPNLYWYRQAAGRGLQLLFYSVGIGQISSEVPQNLSASRPQDRQFILSSKKLLLSDSGFYLCAWRITGNSGANVLTFGAGSRLTVL.

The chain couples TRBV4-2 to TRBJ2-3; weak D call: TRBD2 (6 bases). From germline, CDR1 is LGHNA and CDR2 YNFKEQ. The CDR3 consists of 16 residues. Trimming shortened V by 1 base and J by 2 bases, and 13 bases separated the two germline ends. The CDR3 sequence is CASSQVAAGHTDTQYF. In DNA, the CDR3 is TGTGCCAGCAGCCAAGTCGCAGCGGGCCACACAGATACGCAGTATTTT.

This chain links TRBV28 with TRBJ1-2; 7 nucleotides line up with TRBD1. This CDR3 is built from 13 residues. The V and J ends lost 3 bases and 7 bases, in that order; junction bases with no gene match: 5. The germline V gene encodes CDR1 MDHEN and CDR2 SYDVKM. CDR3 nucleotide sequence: TGTGCCAGCAGTTTGGAGGGGGCAATTGGCTACACCTTC. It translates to CASSLEGAIGYTF.

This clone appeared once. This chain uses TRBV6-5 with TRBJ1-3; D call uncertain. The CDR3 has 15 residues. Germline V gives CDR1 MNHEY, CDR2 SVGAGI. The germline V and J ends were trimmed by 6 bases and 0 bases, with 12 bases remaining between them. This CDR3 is CASRIDGISGNTIYF. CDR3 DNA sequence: TGTGCCAGCAGAATAGACGGGATCTCTGGAAACACCATATATTTT.

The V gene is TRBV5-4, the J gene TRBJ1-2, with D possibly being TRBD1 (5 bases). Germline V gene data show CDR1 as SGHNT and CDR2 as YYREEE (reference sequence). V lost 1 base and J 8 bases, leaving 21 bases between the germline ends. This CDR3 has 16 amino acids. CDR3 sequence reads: CASSLLTVGGVEGYTF. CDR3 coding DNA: TGTGCCAGCAGCTTGTTAACTGTTGGGGGGGTGGAAGGCTACACCTTC.

The CDR3 coding sequence is TGTGCCAGCAGCCGGCCGGGATCTGGAAACACCATATATTTT. This codes for CASSRPGSGNTIYF. The J gene is TRBJ1-3, the V gene TRBV28; D gene uncertain. Trimming stripped 6 bases from V and 1 base from J, with 10 bases between. The V gene's germline CDR1 is MDHEN and CDR2 SYDVKM. The CDR3 loop spans 14 amino acids.

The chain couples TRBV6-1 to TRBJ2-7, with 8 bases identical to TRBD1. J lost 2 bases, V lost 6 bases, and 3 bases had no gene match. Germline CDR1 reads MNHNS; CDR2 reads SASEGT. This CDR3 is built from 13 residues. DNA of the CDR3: TGTGCCAGCAGGGGACAGGCTCCCTACGAGCAGTACTTC. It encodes CASRGQAPYEQYF.

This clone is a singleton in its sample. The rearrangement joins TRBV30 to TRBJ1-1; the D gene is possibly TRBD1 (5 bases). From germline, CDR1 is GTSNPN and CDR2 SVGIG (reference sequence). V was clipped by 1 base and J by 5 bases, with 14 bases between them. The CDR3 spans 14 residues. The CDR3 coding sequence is TGTGCCTGGAGTGCCCGGGACTCCTTTACTGAAGCTTTCTTT. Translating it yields CAWSARDSFTEAFF.

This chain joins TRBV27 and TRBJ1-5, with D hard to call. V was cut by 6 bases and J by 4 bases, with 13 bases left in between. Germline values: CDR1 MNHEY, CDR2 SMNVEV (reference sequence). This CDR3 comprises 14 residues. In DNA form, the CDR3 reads TGTGCCAGCAGCCCTTTCGACAATAATCAGCCCCAGCATTTT. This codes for CASSPFDNNQPQHF.

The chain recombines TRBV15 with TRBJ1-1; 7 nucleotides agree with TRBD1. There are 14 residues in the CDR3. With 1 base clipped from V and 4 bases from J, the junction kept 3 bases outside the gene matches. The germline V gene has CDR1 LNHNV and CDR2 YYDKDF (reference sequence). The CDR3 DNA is TGTGCCACCAGCAGAGGGGGGACAGTCACTGAAGCTTTCTTT. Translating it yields CATSRGGTVTEAFF.

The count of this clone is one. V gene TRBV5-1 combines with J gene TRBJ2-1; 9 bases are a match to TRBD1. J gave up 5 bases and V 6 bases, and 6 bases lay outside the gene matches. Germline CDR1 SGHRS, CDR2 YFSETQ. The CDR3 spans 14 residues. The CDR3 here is CASNRQGVDNEQFF. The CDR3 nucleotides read TGCGCCAGCAACCGACAGGGGGTCGACAATGAGCAGTTCTTC.

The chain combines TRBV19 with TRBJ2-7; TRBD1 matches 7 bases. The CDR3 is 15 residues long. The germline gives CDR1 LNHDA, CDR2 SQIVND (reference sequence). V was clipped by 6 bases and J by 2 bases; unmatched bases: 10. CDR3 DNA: TGTGCCAGTAGCCCCGGGACAGCCCTTACCTACGAGCAGTACTTC. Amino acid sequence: CASSPGTALTYEQYF.

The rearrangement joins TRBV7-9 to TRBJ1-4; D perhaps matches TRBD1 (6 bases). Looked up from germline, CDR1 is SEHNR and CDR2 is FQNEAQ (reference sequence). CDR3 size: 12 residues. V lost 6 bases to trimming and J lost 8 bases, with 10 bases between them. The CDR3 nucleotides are TGTGCCAGCAGGAGACAGGACGAAAAACTGTTTTTT. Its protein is CASRRQDEKLFF.

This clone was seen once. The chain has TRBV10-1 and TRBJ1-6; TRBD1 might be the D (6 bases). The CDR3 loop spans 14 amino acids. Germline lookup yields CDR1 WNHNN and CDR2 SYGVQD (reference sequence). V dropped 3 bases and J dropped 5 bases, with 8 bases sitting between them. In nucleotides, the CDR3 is TGCGCCAGCAGTGAAGGACAGCATAATTCACCCCTCCACTTT. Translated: CASSEGQHNSPLHF.